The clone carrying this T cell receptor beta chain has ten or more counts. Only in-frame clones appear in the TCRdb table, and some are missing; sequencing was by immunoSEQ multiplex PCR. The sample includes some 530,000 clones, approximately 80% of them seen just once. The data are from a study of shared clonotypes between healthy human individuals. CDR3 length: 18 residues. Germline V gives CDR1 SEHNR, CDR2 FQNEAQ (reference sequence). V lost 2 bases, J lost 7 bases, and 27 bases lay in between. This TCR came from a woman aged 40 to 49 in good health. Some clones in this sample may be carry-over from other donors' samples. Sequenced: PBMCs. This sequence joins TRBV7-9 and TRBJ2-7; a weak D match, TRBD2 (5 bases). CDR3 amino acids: CASSLSPLGVDFLREQYF. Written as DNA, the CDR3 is TGTGCCAGCAGCTTATCTCCTTTGGGAGTCGATTTCCTACGTGAGCAGTACTTC.